The 30 T cell receptor beta chains presented below share a single source sample, sequenced in a study of regulatory T cells in long-lasting Graves disease. The time point here: newly diagnosed GD, antithyroid drugs for less than 3 months. RNA from PBMCs was the source of the TCR library. Assembly of TCR beta libraries relied on iRepertoire HTBI primers together with Arm-PCR of CDR3 regions. TCRdb re-called the multiplex PCR reads with MiXCR, one entry per CDR3 protein. Of over 500,000 distinct CDR3 sequences listed, under 20% are singletons. These sequences were also reported in another study, on T cells in Graves' hyperthyroidism and ophthalmopathy.

The sample in question was peripheral blood mononuclear cells (PBMCs), obtained at new diagnosis, from a patient treated with antithyroid drugs. Receptors were obtained from a woman aged 25 to 39 with Graves disease.

This clonotype has a count of ten or more. The chain recombines TRBV28 with TRBJ1-1; D is unresolved. CDR3 length: 13 residues. Trimming took off 7 bases at V and 0 bases at J, with 9 bases between the two ends. The germline V gene encodes CDR1 MDHEN and CDR2 SYDVKM. In DNA form, the CDR3 reads TGTGCCAGCATGGAGCAAATGAACACTGAAGCTTTCTTT. Protein: CASMEQMNTEAFF.

J is TRBJ2-1 and V is TRBV7-2, with a possible D match to TRBD2 (6 bases). Trimming pared 4 bases from V and 4 bases from J, leaving 17 bases between. The CDR3 spans 16 residues. Per the germline V gene, CDR1 is SGHTA and CDR2 is FQGNSA. The CDR3 DNA sequence: TGTGCCAGCAGCTCACGGGGCGGGACGGGTTACAATGAGCAGTTCTTC. It translates to CASSSRGGTGYNEQFF.

There are many counts of this clonotype. The rearrangement joins TRBV5-1 to TRBJ2-3, with a possible D match to TRBD2 (6 bases). The CDR3 consists of 14 residues. The germline CDR1 and CDR2 sequences are SGHRS and YFSETQ. Trimming cost V 4 bases and J 2 bases, with 11 bases left between them. DNA for the CDR3: TGCGCCAGCAGCGGAGGGAGGCCCACAGATACGCAGTATTTT. Translated, it gives CASSGGRPTDTQYF.

The gene calls are TRBV29-1 and TRBJ2-1; D is undetermined. The V end lost 4 bases, the J end lost 0 bases, and 7 bases lay between the germline ends. Per germline, CDR1 SQVTM and CDR2 ANQGSEA. The CDR3 runs to 13 residues. CDR3 protein: CSVAVGSYNEQFF. CDR3 coding DNA: TGCAGCGTTGCAGTGGGCTCCTACAATGAGCAGTTCTTC.

This clonotype showed up many times. The chain carries TRBV20-1 and TRBJ1-1; D ambiguous. The V end lost 0 bases, the J end lost 0 bases, and 8 bases lay between the germline ends. This CDR3 contains 14 residues. Germline CDR1 and CDR2: DFQATT and SNEGSKA (reference sequence). CDR3 DNA sequence: TGCAGTGCTAGAGACAGAATCATGAACACTGAAGCTTTCTTT. Translating gives CSARDRIMNTEAFF.

The chain carries TRBV6-1 and TRBJ2-3; 9 bases agree with TRBD1. The J call may be mistaken, given a closer DNA end match to TRBJ1-1. The germline V gene has CDR1 MNHNS and CDR2 SASEGT. This CDR3 has 12 amino acids. The CDR3 DNA reads as TGTGCCAGCAGAAACGGGACAGGGCGAGCTTTCTTT. Its protein is CASRNGTGRAFF.

Only a few counts were recorded for this clonotype. The genes are TRBV5-1 and TRBJ2-1; a possible D gene is TRBD2 (5 bases). The CDR3 length is 16 residues. Germline V lookup: CDR1 SGHRS, CDR2 YFSETQ. V was clipped by 7 bases and J by 4 bases, with 21 bases between them. CDR3 loop: CASSLTASLTYNEQFF. CDR3 sequence (DNA): TGCGCCAGCTCCCTCACGGCTAGCTTAACATACAATGAGCAGTTCTTC.

This clonotype was seen only a few times. This chain's CDR3 is CASSFRRGTRYTDTQYF. The DNA for the CDR3 is TGTGCCAGCAGCTTCCGTAGGGGGACTAGATACACAGATACGCAGTATTTT. The rearrangement links TRBV5-8 to TRBJ2-3; 8 nucleotides match TRBD2. This CDR3 contains 17 residues. After removal of 2 bases from V and 2 bases from J, the junction contained 10 bases not matched to a gene. From germline, CDR1 is SGHTS and CDR2 YDEGEE.

The chain joins TRBV27 to TRBJ2-7, with 8 nucleotides matching TRBD1. The trim removed 7 bases at V and 5 bases at J, leaving 13 bases unmatched. Germline V lookup: CDR1 MNHEY, CDR2 SMNVEV (reference sequence). CDR3 length equals 15 residues. In DNA form, the CDR3 reads TGTGCCAGCACCCCCCCCGGGGACAGGACAAACGAGCAGTACTTC. The encoded protein is CASTPPGDRTNEQYF.

The chain couples TRBV18 to TRBJ1-2, with D hard to call. The CDR3 is 13 amino acids. Trimming shortened V by 7 bases and J by 4 bases, and 13 bases separated the two germline ends. The germline gives CDR1 KGHSH, CDR2 LQKENI. In DNA form, the CDR3 reads TGTGCCAGCTTGAGTGACAATTCCTATGGCTACACCTTC. Encoded protein: CASLSDNSYGYTF.

This clonotype occurred many times. V is TRBV28 and J is TRBJ1-5; weak D call: TRBD1 (6 bases). Germline assignment: CDR1 MDHEN and CDR2 SYDVKM. Trimming pared 2 bases from V and 7 bases from J, leaving 12 bases between. The CDR3 extends over 14 amino acids. CDR3 sequence reads: CASSLRGSWQPQHF. In DNA form, the CDR3 reads TGTGCCAGCAGTTTAAGGGGGTCGTGGCAGCCCCAGCATTTT.

The chain couples TRBV9 to TRBJ2-5; D perhaps matches TRBD2 (5 bases). V dropped 2 bases and J dropped 3 bases, with 11 bases sitting between them. The CDR3 has 14 amino acids. The germline V gene has CDR1 SGDLS and CDR2 YYNGEE. The CDR3 loop is CASSVFGVEETQYF. The CDR3 DNA reads TGTGCCAGCAGCGTTTTCGGGGTGGAAGAGACCCAGTACTTC.

The chain uses TRBV6-1 and TRBJ1-5, with 8 bases fitting TRBD1. Germline V gene sequence: CDR1 MNHNS, CDR2 SASEGT. This CDR3 spans 15 amino acids. V was pared by 3 bases and J by 6 bases, with 7 bases of the junction left unmatched. This CDR3 reads CASSEPRGQSQPQHF. As DNA, the CDR3 is TGTGCCAGCAGTGAGCCCAGGGGGCAAAGTCAGCCCCAGCATTTT.

The DNA of the CDR3 is TGTGCCTCAGCCCTAGCGGGAGGTCCCAATGAGCAGTTCTTC. This encodes CASALAGGPNEQFF. The rearrangement joins TRBV6-1 to TRBJ2-1, with 11 bases identical to TRBD2. Germline-derived CDR1 and CDR2 are MNHNS and SASEGT. Trimming removed 11 bases from V and 6 bases from J; junction bases left unmatched: 9. CDR3 length equals 14 residues.

The gene calls are TRBV12-3 or TRBV12-4 and TRBJ1-5, with D uncertain. The length of the CDR3 is 17 residues. V was shortened by 2 bases and J by 6 bases, with 20 bases between the two germline ends. DNA for the CDR3: TGTGCCAGCAGTTTAATTGTTGGCAGCGCCTCCGCTCAGCCCCAGCATTTT. It codes for CASSLIVGSASAQPQHF.

The chain uses TRBV2 and TRBJ2-7; 9 bases line up with TRBD1. This CDR3 is 16 amino acids long. Trimming took 6 bases from V and 3 from J; bases not matched to a gene: 12. CDR1 is SNHLY, CDR2 FYNNEI, per germline. The CDR3 DNA reads as TGTGCCAGCAGCGCTGCCGGTGACAGGGGGGACTACGAGCAGTACTTC. It specifies CASSAAGDRGDYEQYF.

This clonotype was seen more than once but under ten times. V gene TRBV20-1 combines with J gene TRBJ1-5; D not certain. Germline CDR1 and CDR2: DFQATT and SNEGSKA (reference sequence). This CDR3 comprises 12 residues. V was pared by 3 bases and J by 11 bases, with 14 bases between. CDR3 nucleotide sequence: TGCAGTGCTAGGGGAGGTCCCAGGACCCAGCATTTT. Its translation: CSARGGPRTQHF.

This clonotype was counted only a few times. The chain carries TRBV19 and TRBJ2-1; 9 bases agree with TRBD2. In germline, CDR1 is LNHDA, CDR2 SQIVND (reference sequence). This CDR3 spans 15 amino acids. J lost 10 bases, V lost 7 bases, and 14 bases had no gene match. As DNA, the CDR3 is TGTGCCAGTACCGACGGTGGTAGCGGGAGCTTCGAGCAGTTCTTC. Protein: CASTDGGSGSFEQFF. Drawing the rest from reference TRBV19 and TRBJ2-1, the complete variable domain is DGGITQSPKYLFRKEGQNVTLSCEQNLNHDAMYWYRQDPGQGLRLIYYSQIVNDFQKGDIAEGYSVSREKKESFPLTVTSAQKNPTAFYLCASTDGGSGSFEQFFGPGTRLTVL.

To note about this clonotype: Just one base apart from a much larger clone, this may be a read error. The rearrangement links TRBV2 to TRBJ2-2; 7 positions match TRBD2. CDR1 SNHLY and CDR2 FYNNEI come from the germline V gene. This CDR3 spans 14 amino acids. The CDR3 nucleotides are TGTGCCAGCAGGCGGGAGAGGAACACCGGGGGGCTGTTTTTT. Translated: CASRRERNTGGLFF.

Concerning this clonotype itself: This clone may be a read error of a much larger clone one base away. This sequence joins TRBV7-9 and TRBJ2-1; TRBD2 matches at 9 bases. The CDR3 length is 14 residues. Trimming took 4 bases from V and 12 from J; bases not matched to a gene: 10. Germline CDR1 and CDR2: SEHNR and FQNEAQ (reference sequence). CDR3 coding DNA: TGTGCCAGCAGCTCATCGCGGGAGGGCCATGGGCAGTTCTTC. This gives the protein CASSSSREGHGQFF.

The sample holds many counts of this clonotype. The rearrangement joins TRBV2 to TRBJ2-3; D possibly corresponds to TRBD2 (5 bases). V shed 3 bases and J shed 6 bases, with 16 bases lying between them. The CDR3 length is 15 residues. Germline V CDR1 and CDR2: SNHLY, FYNNEI. Here the CDR3 DNA reads TGTGCCAGCAGTGACCCGGGGTTTTATATCGATACGCAGTATTTT. It encodes CASSDPGFYIDTQYF.

The V gene is TRBV5-4, the J gene TRBJ2-5, with D possibly matching TRBD1 (6 bases). This CDR3 region has 15 residues. V was cut by 0 bases and J by 2 bases, with 11 bases left in between. CDR1 is SGHNT and CDR2 is YYREEE in the germline V gene (reference sequence). The CDR3 reads CASSLDARGQETQYF. The CDR3 DNA follows: TGTGCCAGCAGCTTGGATGCCAGGGGTCAAGAGACCCAGTACTTC.

As for this clonotype: This may be a read error: a much more frequent sequence differs by one nucleotide. V and J are TRBV28 and TRBJ2-7; D perhaps matches TRBD2 (6 bases). V shed 6 bases and J shed 0 bases, with 15 bases lying between them. Looked up from germline, CDR1 is MDHEN and CDR2 is SYDVKM. This CDR3 is 15 amino acids long. CDR3 bases: TGTGCCAGCAGCCTTCTAGCGTGCAGCTCCTACGAGCAGTACTTC. Residues: CASSLLACSSYEQYF.

Many counts were recorded for this clonotype. V usage is TRBV27 and J usage is TRBJ1-4; D is uncertain. Trimming removed 3 bases from V and 2 bases from J, with 1 base in between. The CDR3 is 12 amino acids. The germline V gene has CDR1 MNHEY and CDR2 SMNVEV (reference sequence). CDR3 region: CASSFTNEKLFF. The CDR3 DNA reads TGTGCCAGCAGTTTCACTAATGAAAAACTGTTTTTT.

A few counts support this clonotype. The chain has TRBV29-1 and TRBJ2-3; TRBD2 agrees at 10 bases. Germline CDR1 SQVTM, CDR2 ANQGSEA. The CDR3 is made up of 14 amino acids. Trimming cost V 4 bases and J 3 bases; bases outside gene matches: 4. CDR3 sequence: CSVVLAGFTDTQYF. For the CDR3, the DNA is TGCAGCGTTGTACTAGCGGGGTTTACAGATACGCAGTATTTT.

This clonotype was counted ten times or more. The rearrangement joins TRBV24-1 to TRBJ1-5, with D unresolved. Trimming cost V 4 bases and J 0 bases, with 6 bases left between them. There are 14 residues in the CDR3. From germline, CDR1 is KGHDR and CDR2 SFDVKD. CDR3 protein: CATSDWDSNQPQHF. DNA of the CDR3: TGTGCCACCAGTGACTGGGATAGCAATCAGCCCCAGCATTTT.

Here the CDR3 reads CASSHGQAGANVLTF. The CDR3 region has the DNA TGTGCCAGCAGTCACGGACAGGCTGGGGCCAACGTCCTGACTTTC. V and J are TRBV3-1 and TRBJ2-6; 7 nucleotides align to TRBD1. The germline V gene has CDR1 LGHDT and CDR2 YNNKEL (reference sequence). Germline trimming cut 6 bases from V and 2 bases from J; bases unmatched to any gene: 4. The CDR3 totals 15 residues.

The rearrangement joins TRBV3-1 to TRBJ1-4, with 7 bases aligning to TRBD1. J was trimmed by 3 bases and V by 6 bases; bases with no gene match: 10. This CDR3 contains 16 residues. Germline V lookup: CDR1 LGHDT, CDR2 YNNKEL (reference sequence). The DNA for the CDR3 is TGTGCCAGCAGGCTGACAGGGAAGGATGCTAATGAAAAACTGTTTTTT. This encodes CASRLTGKDANEKLFF.

In its sample, this clonotype was seen many times. V gene TRBV3-1 combines with J gene TRBJ2-5, with D unclear. CDR1 and CDR2 from the germline V gene are LGHDT and YNNKEL (reference sequence). The CDR3 extends over 14 amino acids. Trimming took 2 bases from V and 5 from J, leaving 12 bases between them. CDR3 amino acids: CASSQTTARETQYF. CDR3 sequence (DNA): TGTGCCAGCAGCCAAACGACGGCGAGGGAGACCCAGTACTTC.

The rearrangement uses TRBV24-1 and TRBJ1-4; no firm D call. The V end lost 4 bases, the J end lost 4 bases, and 15 bases lay between the germline ends. Per germline, CDR1 KGHDR and CDR2 SFDVKD. The CDR3 is made up of 16 amino acids. The CDR3 nucleotides are TGTGCCACCAGTGACCCCAAGGACGGCCATAATGAAAAACTGTTTTTT. As protein: CATSDPKDGHNEKLFF.